One sample yielded the 8 T cell receptor beta chains listed below, sequenced in a study of patients and donors after allogeneic stem cell transplantation. Each CDR3 protein is one row after TCRdb ran MiXCR on the RT-PCR reads. The repertoire consists of roughly 200,000 distinct CDR3 sequences, with 35% to 45% occurring once and the leading ten covering about 9.9%. The sequenced sample consisted of blood, either unsorted or a sorted T cell fraction (not recorded which). The receptors were sampled from a human donor who was either an allogeneic HSCT recipient or a stem cell or donor lymphocyte infusion donor (not recorded which). It is not recorded whose cells these are; they may come from a transplant donor.

The CDR3 DNA is TGTGCCTGGAGTGGAGGGGCGAGCTATGGCTACACCTTC. Residues: CAWSGGASYGYTF. The chain recombines TRBV30 with TRBJ1-2; TRBD1 is a possible D gene (5 bases). Germline V gene data show CDR1 as GTSNPN and CDR2 as SVGIG (reference sequence). The CDR3 runs 13 residues. Deletions cut 1 base from V and 4 bases from J, with 10 bases between. Together with reference TRBV30 and TRBJ1-2, the CDR3 gives the full variable domain: SQTIHQWPATLVQPVGSPLSLECTVEGTSNPNLYWYRQAAGRGLQLLFYSVGIGQISSEVPQNLSASRPQDRQFILSSKKLLLSDSGFYLCAWSGGASYGYTFGSGTRLTVV.

Comment on this clonotype: The CDR3 does not close with the conserved phenylalanine or tryptophan, likely indicating a read error. This sequence joins TRBV3-1 and TRBJ1-5; possible D gene TRBD1, 5 bases. Trimming removed 7 bases from V and 4 bases from J, with 11 bases in between. The CDR3 is 13 amino acids. CDR1 LGHDT and CDR2 YNNKEL come from the germline V gene (reference sequence). CDR3 nucleotide sequence: TGTGCCAGCAAAGGGGACGGTAATCAGCCCCAGCATTTG. Encoded protein: CASKGDGNQPQHL.

V is TRBV21-1 and J is TRBJ2-3; the D segment call TRBD1 is taken from the table without a DNA check. TRBV21-1 is termed a pseudogene. CDR3 size: 14 residues. CDR3 sequence (DNA): TGTGCCAGCAGCAAACCGGGCAGCACAGATACGCAGTATTTT. It yields the protein CASSKPGSTDTQYF.

This clonotype came up a few times. The chain has TRBV5-1 and TRBJ1-2; a possible D gene is TRBD1 (5 bases). V gave up 1 base and J gave up 8 bases, with 12 bases separating them. CDR1 is SGHRS, CDR2 YFSETQ, per germline. The CDR3 has 13 residues. The chain's CDR3 is CASSLITQGGYTF. CDR3 bases: TGCGCCAGCAGCTTGATTACCCAGGGAGGCTACACCTTC.

This clonotype was observed a single time. This rearrangement joins TRBV5-1 to TRBJ2-5, with D maybe TRBD1 (6 bases). V was cut by 4 bases and J by 0 bases, with 13 bases left in between. Germline-derived CDR1 and CDR2 are SGHRS and YFSETQ. This CDR3 has 15 amino acids. The CDR3 sequence is CASSLGQIYQETQYF. CDR3 sequence (DNA): TGCGCCAGCAGCCTCGGACAGATATACCAAGAGACCCAGTACTTC.

This sequence joins TRBV10-3 and TRBJ2-7; D is unclear. Trimming shortened V by 4 bases and J by 1 base, and 5 bases separated the two germline ends. The CDR3 has 12 amino acids. From germline, CDR1 is ENHRY and CDR2 SYGVKD. The CDR3 nucleotides read TGTGCCATCAGTGGATTTTCCTACGAGCAGTACTTC. Its protein is CAISGFSYEQYF.

The chain carries TRBV6-5 and TRBJ1-2; TRBD1 matches 7 bases. The germline V gene encodes CDR1 MNHEY and CDR2 SVGAGI. V lost 4 bases, J lost 7 bases, and 12 bases stayed unmatched. This CDR3 spans 15 amino acids. The CDR3 bases are TGTGCCAGCAGTTCTCCACCGGGACAGTCCTCTGGCTACACCTTC. Protein sequence: CASSSPPGQSSGYTF.

The chain combines TRBV6-5 with TRBJ1-4; D ambiguous. The V gene lost 1 base and the J gene lost 8 bases, with 11 bases spanning the gap. The CDR3 loop spans 14 amino acids. The germline gives CDR1 MNHEY, CDR2 SVGAGI. The CDR3 nucleotides read TGTGCCAGCAGTTACTTTCGGGGTGGCGAAAAACTGTTTTTT. It is translated as CASSYFRGGEKLFF.